This T cell receptor (beta chain) originates from a study of T cells in Graves' hyperthyroidism and ophthalmopathy. Study-level results: In validation, the model predicted ophthalmopathy. These predictions came a median about 6.5 months before onset.

This clonotype came up many times. Its antigen is currently unknown. The CDR3 regions of TCR beta were amplified from RNA transcripts. When the TCR CDR3 underwent first-round RT-PCR, the HTBI primer set was used. One entry per CDR3 protein, called by TCRdb with MiXCR from the multiplex PCR reads. Of roughly 420,000 distinct CDR3 sequences listed, about a sixth were seen once; the top ten hold 7.5% to 9%. V gave up 9 bases and J gave up 4 bases; unmatched junction bases: 8. The CDR3 loop spans 14 amino acids. Germline CDR1 and CDR2: SGHVS and FQNEAQ. Newly diagnosed hyperthyroidism, duration under 2 months, in patients aged 18 to 65. Used for diagnoses were clinical symptoms, serum thyroxine and TRAb, thyroid ultrasound and orbital computed tomography. Out of more than 8 ml of fresh peripheral blood came the PBMCs.

The sequencing input was blood. The clonotype originates from a woman younger than 30 with Graves' hyperthyroidism. V gene TRBV7-8 combines with J gene TRBJ2-1, with 8 bases lining up with TRBD2. In nucleotides, the CDR3 is TGTGCCAGTTCGCGGGGGGCCGGGTACAATGAGCAGTTCTTC. Encoded protein: CASSRGAGYNEQFF.